The entry that follows covers one T cell receptor (beta chain) sequence. With a much larger clone just one base away, this may be a read error. This specimen comes from a study of shared clonotypes between healthy human individuals. Assay used: immunoSEQ multiplex PCR; TCRdb lists only in-frame clones, some missing. The top ten hold around 16% of the sample, which has 75,000 to 100,000 clones, approximately 44% seen once. Every donor was a Caucasian adult from Nashville, Tennessee. Genomic DNA for unsorted samples, which was extracted with the QIAamp DNA Blood Mini kit, came from around 100 million PBMCs. Germline V CDR1 and CDR2: SGDLS, YYNGEE. The CDR3 length is 13 residues. Trimming stripped 7 bases from V and 8 bases from J, with 15 bases between.

This sequence was found in a woman aged 40 to 49 in good health. Some clones in this sample may be carry-over from other donors' samples. Sequenced sample: PBMCs. The chain couples TRBV9 to TRBJ1-4; TRBD1 is a possible D gene (5 bases). CDR3 bases: TGTGCCAGCGGCTCACCGGGGACCGAAAAACTGTTTTTT. Translation: CASGSPGTEKLFF.